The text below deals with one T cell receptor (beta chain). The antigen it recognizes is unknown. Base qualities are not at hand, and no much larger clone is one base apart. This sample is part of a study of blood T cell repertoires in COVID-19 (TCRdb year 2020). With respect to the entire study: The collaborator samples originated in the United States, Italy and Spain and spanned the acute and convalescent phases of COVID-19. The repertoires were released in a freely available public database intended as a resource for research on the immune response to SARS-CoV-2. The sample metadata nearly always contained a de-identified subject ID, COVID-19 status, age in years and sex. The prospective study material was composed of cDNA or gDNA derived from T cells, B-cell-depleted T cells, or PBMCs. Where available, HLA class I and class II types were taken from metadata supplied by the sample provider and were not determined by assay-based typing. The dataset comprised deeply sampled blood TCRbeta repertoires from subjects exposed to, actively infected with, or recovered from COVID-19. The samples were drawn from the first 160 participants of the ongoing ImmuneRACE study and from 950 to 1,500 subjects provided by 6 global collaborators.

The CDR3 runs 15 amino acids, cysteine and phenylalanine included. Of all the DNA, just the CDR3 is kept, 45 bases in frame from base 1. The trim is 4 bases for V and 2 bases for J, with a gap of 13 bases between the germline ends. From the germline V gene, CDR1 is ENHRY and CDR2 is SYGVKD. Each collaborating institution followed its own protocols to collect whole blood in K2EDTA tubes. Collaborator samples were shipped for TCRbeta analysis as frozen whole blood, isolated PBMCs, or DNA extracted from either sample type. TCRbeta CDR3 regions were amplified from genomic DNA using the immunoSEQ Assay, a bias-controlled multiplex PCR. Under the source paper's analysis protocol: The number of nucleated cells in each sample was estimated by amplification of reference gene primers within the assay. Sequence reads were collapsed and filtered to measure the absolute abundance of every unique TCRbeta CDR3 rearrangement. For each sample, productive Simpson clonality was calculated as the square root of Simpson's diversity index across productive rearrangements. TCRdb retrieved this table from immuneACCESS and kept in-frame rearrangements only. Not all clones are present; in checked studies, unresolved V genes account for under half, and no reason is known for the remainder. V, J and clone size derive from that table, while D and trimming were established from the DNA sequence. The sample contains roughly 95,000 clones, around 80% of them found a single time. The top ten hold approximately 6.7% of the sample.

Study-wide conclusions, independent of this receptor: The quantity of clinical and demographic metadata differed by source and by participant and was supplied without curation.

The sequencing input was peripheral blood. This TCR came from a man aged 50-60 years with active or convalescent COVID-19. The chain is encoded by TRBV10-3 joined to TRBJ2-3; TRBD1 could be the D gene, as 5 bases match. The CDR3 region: CAISGGRLNTDTQYF. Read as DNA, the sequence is TGTGCCATCAGTGGGGGCAGATTAAACACAGATACGCAGTATTTT.